This T cell receptor beta chain was recovered during a study of blood T cell repertoires in COVID-19. As for the study in general: There were acute and convalescent COVID-19 samples, and they came from the United States, Italy and Spain. Sources were T cells, B-cell-depleted T cells, or PBMCs; the material itself was cDNA or gDNA.

The CDR3 spans 16 residues. V lost 4 bases to trimming and J lost 10 bases, with 22 bases between them. Germline V gene sequence: CDR1 LGHDT, CDR2 YNNKEL (reference sequence). Original methodology: Cell counts per sample came from amplifying reference gene primers. The repertoire was sequenced with immunoSEQ multiplex PCR; TCRdb's copy has only in-frame clones and lacks some. That table furnishes V, J and clone size, whereas the DNA furnished D and trimming. Of roughly 100,000 clones in the sample, 90% to 95% were seen once. This chain uses TRBV3-1 (or the pseudogene TRBV3-2) with TRBJ1-4; D is unclear. This clonotype originated in a human donor in a cohort sampled during active COVID-19. Material for sequencing was peripheral blood. The CDR3 spells CASSPLDGGPGSKLFF. The CDR3 nucleotides are TGTGCCAGCAGCCCCTTGGACGGCGGGCCGGGTTCAAAACTGTTTTTT.